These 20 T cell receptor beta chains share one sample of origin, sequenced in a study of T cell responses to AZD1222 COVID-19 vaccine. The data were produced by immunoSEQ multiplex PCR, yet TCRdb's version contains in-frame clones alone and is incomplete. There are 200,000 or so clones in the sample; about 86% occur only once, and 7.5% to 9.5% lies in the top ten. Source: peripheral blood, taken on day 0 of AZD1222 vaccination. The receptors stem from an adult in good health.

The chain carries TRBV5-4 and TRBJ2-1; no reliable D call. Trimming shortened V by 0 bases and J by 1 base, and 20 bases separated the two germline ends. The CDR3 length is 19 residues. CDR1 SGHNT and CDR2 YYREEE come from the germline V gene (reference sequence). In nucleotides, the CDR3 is TGTGCCAGCAGCTTGGAAGGCCCTAGGGCCCTTTTATCCTACAATGAGCAGTTCTTC. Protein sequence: CASSLEGPRALLSYNEQFF. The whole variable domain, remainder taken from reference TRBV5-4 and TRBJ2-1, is ETGVTQSPTHLIKTRGQQVTLRCSSQSGHNTVSWYQQALGQGPQFIFQYYREEENGRGNFPPRFSGLQFPNYSSELNVNALELDDSALYLCASSLEGPRALLSYNEQFFGPGTRLTVL.

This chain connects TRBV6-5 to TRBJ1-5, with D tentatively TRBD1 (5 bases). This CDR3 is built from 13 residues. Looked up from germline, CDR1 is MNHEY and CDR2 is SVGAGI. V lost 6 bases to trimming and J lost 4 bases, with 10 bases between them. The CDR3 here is CASRDTVNQPQHF. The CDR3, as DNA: TGTGCCAGCAGGGACACTGTTAATCAGCCCCAGCATTTT.

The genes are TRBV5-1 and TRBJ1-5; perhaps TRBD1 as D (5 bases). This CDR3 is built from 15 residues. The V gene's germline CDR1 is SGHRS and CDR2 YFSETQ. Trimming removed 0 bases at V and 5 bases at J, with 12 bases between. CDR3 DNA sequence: TGCGCCAGCAGCTTGGACACAGGTCGAGATCAGCCCCAGCATTTT. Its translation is CASSLDTGRDQPQHF.

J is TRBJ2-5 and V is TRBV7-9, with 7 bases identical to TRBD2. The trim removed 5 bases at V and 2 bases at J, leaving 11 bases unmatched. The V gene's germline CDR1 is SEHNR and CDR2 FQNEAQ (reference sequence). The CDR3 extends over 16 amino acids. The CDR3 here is CASSPSDGGEQETQYF. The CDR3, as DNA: TGTGCCAGCAGCCCCTCGGATGGGGGGGAACAAGAGACCCAGTACTTC. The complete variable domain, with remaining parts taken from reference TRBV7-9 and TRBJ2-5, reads DTGVSQNPRHKITKRGQNVTFRCDPISEHNRLYWYRQTLGQGPEFLTYFQNEAQLEKSRLLSDRFSAERPKGSFSTLEIQRTEQGDSAMYLCASSPSDGGEQETQYFGPGTRLLVL.

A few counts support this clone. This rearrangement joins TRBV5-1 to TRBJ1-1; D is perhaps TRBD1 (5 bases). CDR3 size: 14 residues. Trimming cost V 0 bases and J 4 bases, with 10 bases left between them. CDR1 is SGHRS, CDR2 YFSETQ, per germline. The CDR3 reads CASSLEGRSTEAFF. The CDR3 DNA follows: TGCGCCAGCAGCTTGGAGGGGAGAAGCACTGAAGCTTTCTTT.

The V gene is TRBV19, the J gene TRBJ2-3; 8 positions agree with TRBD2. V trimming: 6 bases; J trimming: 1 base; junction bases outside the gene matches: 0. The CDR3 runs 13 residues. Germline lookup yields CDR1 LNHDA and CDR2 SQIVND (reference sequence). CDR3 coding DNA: TGTGCCAGTAGGACTAGCGGCACAGATACGCAGTATTTT. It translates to CASRTSGTDTQYF.

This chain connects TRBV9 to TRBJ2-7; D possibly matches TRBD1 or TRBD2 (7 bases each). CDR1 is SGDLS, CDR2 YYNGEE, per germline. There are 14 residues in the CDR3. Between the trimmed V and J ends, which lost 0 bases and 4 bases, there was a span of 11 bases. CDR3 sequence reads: CASSVAGGGYEQYF. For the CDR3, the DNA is TGTGCCAGCAGCGTAGCAGGGGGGGGATACGAGCAGTACTTC.

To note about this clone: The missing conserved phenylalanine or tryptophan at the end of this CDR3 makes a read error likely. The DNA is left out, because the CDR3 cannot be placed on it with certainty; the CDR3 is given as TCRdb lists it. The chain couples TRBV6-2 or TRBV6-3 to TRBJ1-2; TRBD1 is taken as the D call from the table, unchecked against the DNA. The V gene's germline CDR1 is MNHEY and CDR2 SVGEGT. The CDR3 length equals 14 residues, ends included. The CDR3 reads CASSTDSDNYSVDG.

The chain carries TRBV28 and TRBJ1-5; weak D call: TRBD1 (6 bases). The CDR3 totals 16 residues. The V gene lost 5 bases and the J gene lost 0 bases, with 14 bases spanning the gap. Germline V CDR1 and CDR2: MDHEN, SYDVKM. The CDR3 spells CASSIGGFVSNQPQHF. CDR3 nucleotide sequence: TGTGCCAGCAGTATAGGGGGGTTCGTTAGCAATCAGCCCCAGCATTTT.

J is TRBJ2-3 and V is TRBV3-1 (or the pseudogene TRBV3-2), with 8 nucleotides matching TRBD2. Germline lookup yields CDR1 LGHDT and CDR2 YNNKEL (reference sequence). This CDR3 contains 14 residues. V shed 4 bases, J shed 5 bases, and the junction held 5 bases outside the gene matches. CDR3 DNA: TGTGCCAGCAGCCCGACGGGGGGGGTAGATACGCAGTATTTT. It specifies CASSPTGGVDTQYF.

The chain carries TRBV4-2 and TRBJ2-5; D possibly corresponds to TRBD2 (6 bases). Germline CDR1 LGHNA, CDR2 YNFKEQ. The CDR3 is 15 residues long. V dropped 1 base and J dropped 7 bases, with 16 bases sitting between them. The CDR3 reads CASSQVRDSGGTQYF. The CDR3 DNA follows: TGTGCCAGCAGCCAAGTAAGGGACTCCGGGGGGACCCAGTACTTC.

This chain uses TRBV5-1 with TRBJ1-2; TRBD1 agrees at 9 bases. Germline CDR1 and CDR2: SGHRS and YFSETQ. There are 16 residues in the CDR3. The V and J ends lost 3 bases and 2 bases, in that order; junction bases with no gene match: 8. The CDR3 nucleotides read TGCGCCAGCAGCTCGGAGAGACAGGGGGAAAACTATGGCTACACCTTC. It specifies CASSSERQGENYGYTF. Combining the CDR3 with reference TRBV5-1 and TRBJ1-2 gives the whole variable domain KAGVTQTPRYLIKTRGQQVTLSCSPISGHRSVSWYQQTPGQGLQFLFEYFSETQRNKGNFPGRFSGRQFSNSRSEMNVSTLELGDSALYLCASSSERQGENYGYTFGSGTRLTVV.

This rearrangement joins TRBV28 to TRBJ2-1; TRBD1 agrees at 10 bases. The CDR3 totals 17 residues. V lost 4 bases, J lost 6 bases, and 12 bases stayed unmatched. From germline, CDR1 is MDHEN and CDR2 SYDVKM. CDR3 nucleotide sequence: TGTGCCAGCAGTTCAAGACAGGGGGCTAGTCTGGGCAATGAGCAGTTCTTC. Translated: CASSSRQGASLGNEQFF.

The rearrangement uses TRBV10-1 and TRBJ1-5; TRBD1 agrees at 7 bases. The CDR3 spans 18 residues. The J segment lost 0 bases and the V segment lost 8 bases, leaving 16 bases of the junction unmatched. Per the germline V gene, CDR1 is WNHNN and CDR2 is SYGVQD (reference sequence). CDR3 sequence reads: CASPTGAGDKFSNQPQHF. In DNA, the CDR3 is TGCGCCAGCCCTACAGGGGCGGGGGACAAGTTTAGCAATCAGCCCCAGCATTTT.

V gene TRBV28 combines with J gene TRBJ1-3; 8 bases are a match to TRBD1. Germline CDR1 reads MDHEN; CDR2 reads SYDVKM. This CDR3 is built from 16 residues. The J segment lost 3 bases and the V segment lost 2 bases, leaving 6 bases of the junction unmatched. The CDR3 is CASSLHRGSYGNTIYF. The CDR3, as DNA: TGTGCCAGCAGTTTACACAGGGGGTCGTATGGAAACACCATATATTTT.

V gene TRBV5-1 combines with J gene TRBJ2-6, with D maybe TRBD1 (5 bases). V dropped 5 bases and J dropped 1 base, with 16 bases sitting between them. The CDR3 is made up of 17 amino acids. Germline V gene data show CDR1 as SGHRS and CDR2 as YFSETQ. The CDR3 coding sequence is TGCGCCAGCAGTCCTCTCCCCGCAGGGTCTGGGGCCAACGTCCTGACTTTC. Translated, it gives CASSPLPAGSGANVLTF.

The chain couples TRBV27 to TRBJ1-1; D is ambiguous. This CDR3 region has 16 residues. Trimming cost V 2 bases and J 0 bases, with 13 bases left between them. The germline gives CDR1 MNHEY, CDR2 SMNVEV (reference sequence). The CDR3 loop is CASSLRTPLLNTEAFF. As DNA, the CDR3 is TGTGCCAGCAGTTTAAGAACGCCACTATTGAACACTGAAGCTTTCTTT.

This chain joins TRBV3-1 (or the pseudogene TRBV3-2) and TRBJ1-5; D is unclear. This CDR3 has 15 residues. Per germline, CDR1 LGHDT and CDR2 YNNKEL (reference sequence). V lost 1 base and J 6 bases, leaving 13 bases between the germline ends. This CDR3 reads CASSQVLQTGQPQHF. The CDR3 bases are TGTGCCAGCAGCCAAGTCCTGCAGACGGGTCAGCCCCAGCATTTT.

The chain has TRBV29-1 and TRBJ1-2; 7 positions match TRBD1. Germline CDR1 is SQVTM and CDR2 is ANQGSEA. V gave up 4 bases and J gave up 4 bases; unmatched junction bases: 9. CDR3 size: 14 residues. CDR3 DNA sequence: TGCAGCGTTGCGACAGGGTCTTCTCTCTATGGCTACACCTTC. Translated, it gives CSVATGSSLYGYTF.

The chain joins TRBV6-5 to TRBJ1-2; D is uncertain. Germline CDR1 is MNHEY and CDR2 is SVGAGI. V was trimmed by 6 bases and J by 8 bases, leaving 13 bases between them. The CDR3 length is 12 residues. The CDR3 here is CASRPRREGYTF. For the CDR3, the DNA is TGTGCCAGCAGACCCCGGAGGGAAGGCTACACCTTC.